The clone carrying this TCR beta chain was seen ten or more times. Its antigen is currently unknown. This record comes from a study of regulatory T cells in long-lasting Graves disease. Overall study findings and caveats: Persistent disease preferred TRBV28, TRBJ1-2 and TRBJ2-5.

Germline loops: CDR1 MDHEN, CDR2 SYDVKM. The CDR3 covers 15 residues. V was clipped by 2 bases and J by 0 bases, with 8 bases between them. Investigators prepared the TCR beta libraries by applying iRepertoire HTBI primers and Arm-PCR of CDR3 regions. In TCRdb, the multiplex PCR reads were re-called with MiXCR into one record per CDR3 protein. The sample has 600,000 to 650,000 distinct CDR3 sequences, roughly 16% seen once. Time point denoted: newly diagnosed GD, antithyroid drugs for less than 3 months. PBMC RNA served as the TCR library source. EDTA tubes received around 9 milliliters of drawn peripheral blood. These data also featured in a second study, about T cells in Graves' hyperthyroidism and ophthalmopathy. This second study says: With the HTBI primer set, the TCR CDR3 went through a first round of RT-PCR.

The sample was peripheral blood mononuclear cells (PBMCs), taken at new diagnosis, from a patient treated with antithyroid drugs. The chain carries TRBV28 and TRBJ1-5; D call uncertain. The TCR originated in a woman under 40 with Graves disease. CDR3 sequence reads: CASSLGYVSNQPQHF. DNA for the CDR3: TGTGCCAGCAGTTTAGGCTACGTTAGCAATCAGCCCCAGCATTTT.